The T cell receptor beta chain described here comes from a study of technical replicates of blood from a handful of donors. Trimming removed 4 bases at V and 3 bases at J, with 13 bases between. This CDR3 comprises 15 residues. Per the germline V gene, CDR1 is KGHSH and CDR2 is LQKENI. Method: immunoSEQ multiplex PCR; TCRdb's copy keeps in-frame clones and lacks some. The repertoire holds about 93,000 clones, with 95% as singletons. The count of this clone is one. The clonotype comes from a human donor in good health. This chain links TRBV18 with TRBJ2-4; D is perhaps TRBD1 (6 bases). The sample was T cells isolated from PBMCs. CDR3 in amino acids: CASSLGHTIKNIQYF. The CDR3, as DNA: TGTGCCAGCTCACTGGGACACACGATCAAAAACATTCAGTACTTC.